Listed below are T cell receptor beta chains from one sample, sequenced in a study of cytomegalovirus exposure and HLA in healthy donors. Clones were sequenced by immunoSEQ multiplex PCR, and TCRdb holds only the in-frame ones, with some missing. Of around 94,000 clones listed, about 95% were seen once; the top ten hold 0.7% to 0.9%. What was sequenced was PBMCs. All receptors derive from a woman between 18 and 30 years old in good health and CMV-seronegative. CDR3s include the opening cysteine and the closing phenylalanine or tryptophan. The order of the fields is clone size, D gene, V gene, J gene, CDR3 DNA, CDR3 protein. D genes are given only for firm matches. Clone size is given for some rows only: seen once, a few or many times, or a class if the clone is expanded.

>-|TRBD1|TRBV19|TRBJ1-2
TGTGCCAGTAGTATAGCCGTAATCAGGGGGCGCAGGGGCTACACCTTC
CASSIAVIRGRRGYTF
>-|-|TRBV29-1|TRBJ1-2
TGCAGCGTTCTTGCGGCTGAGGGCTACACCTTC
CSVLAAEGYTF
>-|-|TRBV9|TRBJ2-2
TGTGCCAGCAGCGTAGGTGCGAGCGGGGAGCTGTTTTTT
CASSVGASGELFF
>-|-|TRBV5-1|TRBJ2-3
TGCGCCAGCAGCTTGGCTCAGCGCGGAAGCACAGATACGCAGTATTTT
CASSLAQRGSTDTQYF
>-|TRBD1|TRBV7-9|TRBJ2-6
TGTGCCAGCAGCCCGGGACAGGGCCTCTCTGGGGCCAACGTCCTGACTTTC
CASSPGQGLSGANVLTF
>-|-|TRBV6-5|TRBJ1-4
TGTGCCAGCAGTTACGATGGGGGAGGTGAAAAACTGTTTTTT
CASSYDGGGEKLFF
>-|-|TRBV6-4|TRBJ2-3
TGTGCCAGCAGGCGGGAACCTAGCACAGATACGCAGTATTTT
CASRREPSTDTQYF
>-|TRBD2|TRBV4-1|TRBJ2-3
TGCGCCAGCAGCCGGACTAGCGGGGGGGCTAGCACAGATACGCAGTATTTT
CASSRTSGGASTDTQYF
>-|-|TRBV5-8|TRBJ1-3
TGTGCCAGCAGCTTGACAGGGCGAGGAAACACCATATATTTT
CASSLTGRGNTIYF
>-|-|TRBV10-2|TRBJ2-1
TGCGCCAGCAGCCACAGTAAGGATGAGCAGTTCTTC
CASSHSKDEQFF
>-|-|TRBV9|TRBJ2-3
TGTGCCAGCAGCGGTGCGGATACGCAGTATTTT
CASSGADTQYF
>few|-|TRBV30|TRBJ1-5
TGTGCCTGGAGTGTACAGGGATGGGATCAGCCCCAGCATTTT
CAWSVQGWDQPQHF
>few|-|TRBV27|TRBJ2-7
TGTGCCAGCAGTTTCAGGGACGAGCAGTACTTC
CASSFRDEQYF
>-|-|TRBV13|TRBJ2-7
TGTGCCAGCTGTGACAGCGCCTACGAGCAGTACTTC
CASCDSAYEQYF
>-|TRBD1|TRBV9|TRBJ2-5
TGTGCCAGCAGCGTAGGGGGACAGGGGGCCCAAGAGACCCAGTACTTC
CASSVGGQGAQETQYF
>-|-|TRBV6-5|TRBJ1-4
TGTGCCAGCAGTTACTCGAGGGAAAAACTGTTTTTT
CASSYSREKLFF
>-|TRBD1|TRBV6-6|TRBJ2-7
TGTGCCAGCAGTTACTCGCTTCGGGCAGGGGGCGGCGAGCAGTACTTC
CASSYSLRAGGGEQYF
>-|-|TRBV4-3|TRBJ1-3
TGCGCCAGCAGCCAAGATGGGGCGAGCTCTGGAAACACCATATATTTT
CASSQDGASSGNTIYF
>-|TRBD1|TRBV5-1|TRBJ2-3
TGCGCCAGCAGCCCGGGACAGGCGAGCACAGATACGCAGTATTTT
CASSPGQASTDTQYF
>-|TRBD2|TRBV7-9|TRBJ2-1
TGTGCCAGCAGCCCGCCCGGGGCGGGAGCAACCAAGGATGAGCAGTTCTTC
CASSPPGAGATKDEQFF
>-|-|TRBV2|TRBJ2-7
TGTGCCAGCAGCGAGGACAACAGCTCCTACGAGCAGTACTTC
CASSEDNSSYEQYF
>-|-|TRBV18|TRBJ1-1
TGTGCCAGCTCACCCGGACAGAACACTGAAGCTTTCTTT
CASSPGQNTEAFF
>-|-|TRBV7-9|TRBJ1-1
TGTGCCAGCAGTTTACAGGGGAACACTGAAGCTTTCTTT
CASSLQGNTEAFF
>-|-|TRBV10-1|TRBJ2-1
TGCGCCAGCAGCCGCGTCCTTAATGAGCAGTTCTTC
CASSRVLNEQFF